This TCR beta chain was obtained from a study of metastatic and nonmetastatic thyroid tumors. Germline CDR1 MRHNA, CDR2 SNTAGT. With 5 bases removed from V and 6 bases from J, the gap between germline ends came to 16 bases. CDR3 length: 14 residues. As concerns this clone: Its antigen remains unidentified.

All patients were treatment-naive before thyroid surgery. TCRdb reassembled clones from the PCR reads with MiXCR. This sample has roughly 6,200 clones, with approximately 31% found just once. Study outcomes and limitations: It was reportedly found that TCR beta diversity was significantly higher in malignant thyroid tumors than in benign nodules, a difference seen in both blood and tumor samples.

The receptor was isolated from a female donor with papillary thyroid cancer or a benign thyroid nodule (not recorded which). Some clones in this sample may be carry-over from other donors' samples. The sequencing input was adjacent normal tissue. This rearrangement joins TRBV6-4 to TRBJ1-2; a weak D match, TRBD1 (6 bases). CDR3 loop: CASSYTSRGDGYTF. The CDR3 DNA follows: TGTGCCAGCAGTTACACGTCCAGGGGCGATGGCTACACCTTC.